The sequence of this TCR beta chain was determined in a study of T cell repertoires in cytomegalovirus infection. Whole-study context: It was recently identified HLA-C-restricted and well-studied HLA-B-restricted CMV epitopes that the study used. CMV infection plus the matching HLA type was flagged by public TCR beta signatures.

Findings and limits, study-wide: Dominating the ex vivo response were TCR beta clonotypes that were CMV-specific and HLA-C-restricted.

TCRdb reprocessed the reads with MiXCR, giving one entry per CDR3 protein. The data hold roughly 990,000 distinct CDR3 sequences, with less than 40% observed a single time. To note about this clonotype: Its target is not known.

This sample comprised cultured CD8+ T cells from PBMCs, obtained from culture after CMV antigen stimulation. The receptor's source is a human donor in good health (CMV status not recorded). Some clones in this sample may be carry-over from other donors' samples.

CDR3 in amino acids: CASSPRVGGGTEAFF. In nucleotides, the CDR3 is TGTGCCAGCAGTCCCCGCGTGGGGGGGGGGACTGAAGCTTTCTTT. The chain has TRBV28 and TRBJ1-1; perhaps TRBD1 as D (5 bases). There are 15 residues in the CDR3. Trimming left V 5 bases short and J 5 bases short, with 18 bases between. Germline lookup yields CDR1 MDHEN and CDR2 SYDVKM.